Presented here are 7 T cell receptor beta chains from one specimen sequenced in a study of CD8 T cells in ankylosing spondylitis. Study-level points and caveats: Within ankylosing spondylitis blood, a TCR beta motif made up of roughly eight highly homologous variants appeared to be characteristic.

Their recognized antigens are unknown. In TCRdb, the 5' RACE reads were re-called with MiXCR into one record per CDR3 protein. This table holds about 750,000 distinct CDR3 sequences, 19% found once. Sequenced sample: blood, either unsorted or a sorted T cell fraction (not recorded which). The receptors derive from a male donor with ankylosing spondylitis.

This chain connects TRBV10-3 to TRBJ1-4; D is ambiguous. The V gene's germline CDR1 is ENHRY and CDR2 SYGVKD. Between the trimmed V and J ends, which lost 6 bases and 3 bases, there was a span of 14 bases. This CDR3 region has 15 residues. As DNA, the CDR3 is TGTGCCATCAGGGGAGGAACAGCCTCTAATGAAAAACTGTTTTTT. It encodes CAIRGGTASNEKLFF.

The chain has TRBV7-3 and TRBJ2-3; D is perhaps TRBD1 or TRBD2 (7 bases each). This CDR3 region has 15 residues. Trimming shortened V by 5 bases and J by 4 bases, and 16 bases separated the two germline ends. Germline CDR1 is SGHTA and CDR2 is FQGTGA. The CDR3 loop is CASSTRQGGADTQYF. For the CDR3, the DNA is TGTGCCAGCAGCACCCGACAGGGAGGGGCAGATACGCAGTATTTT.

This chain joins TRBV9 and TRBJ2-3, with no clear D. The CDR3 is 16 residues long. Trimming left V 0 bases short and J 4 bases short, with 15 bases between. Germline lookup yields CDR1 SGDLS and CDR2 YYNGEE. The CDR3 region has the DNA TGTGCCAGCAGCGTAGTGTTGGACCCCAGACCAGATACGCAGTATTTT. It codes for CASSVVLDPRPDTQYF.

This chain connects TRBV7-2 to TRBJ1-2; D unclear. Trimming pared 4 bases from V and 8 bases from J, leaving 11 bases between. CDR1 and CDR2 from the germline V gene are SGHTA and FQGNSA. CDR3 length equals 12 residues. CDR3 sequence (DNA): TGTGCCAGCAGCTCCAACCGCTACGGCTACACCTTC. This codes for CASSSNRYGYTF. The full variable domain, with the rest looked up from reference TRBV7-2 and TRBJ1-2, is GAGVSQSPSNKVTEKGKDVELRCDPISGHTALYWYRQSLGQGLEFLIYFQGNSAPDKSGLPSDRFSAERTGGSVSTLTIQRTQQEDSAVYLCASSSNRYGYTFGSGTRLTVV.

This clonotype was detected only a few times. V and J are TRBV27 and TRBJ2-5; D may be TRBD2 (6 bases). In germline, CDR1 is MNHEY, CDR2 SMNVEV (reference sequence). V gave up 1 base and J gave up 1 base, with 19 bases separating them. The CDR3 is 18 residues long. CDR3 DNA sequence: TGTGCCAGCAGTTTATTGGACCCCATACTAGCCGGCCAAGAGACCCAGTACTTC. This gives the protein CASSLLDPILAGQETQYF.

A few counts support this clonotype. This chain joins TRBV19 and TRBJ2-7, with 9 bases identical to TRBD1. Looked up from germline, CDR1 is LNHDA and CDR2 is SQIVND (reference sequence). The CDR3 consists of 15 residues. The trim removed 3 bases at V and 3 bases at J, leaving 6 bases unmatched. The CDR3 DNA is TGTGCCAGTAGTATTGGGGGACAGGGTAACTACGAGCAGTACTTC. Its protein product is CASSIGGQGNYEQYF. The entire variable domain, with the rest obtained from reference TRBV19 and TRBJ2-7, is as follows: DGGITQSPKYLFRKEGQNVTLSCEQNLNHDAMYWYRQDPGQGLRLIYYSQIVNDFQKGDIAEGYSVSREKKESFPLTVTSAQKNPTAFYLCASSIGGQGNYEQYFGPGTRLTVT.

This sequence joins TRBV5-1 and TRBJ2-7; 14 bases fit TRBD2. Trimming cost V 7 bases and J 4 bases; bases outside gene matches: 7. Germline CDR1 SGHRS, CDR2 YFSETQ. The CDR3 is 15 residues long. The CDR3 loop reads CASGGLAGETYEQYF. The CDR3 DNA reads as TGCGCCAGCGGGGGACTAGCGGGGGAGACTTACGAGCAGTACTTC.